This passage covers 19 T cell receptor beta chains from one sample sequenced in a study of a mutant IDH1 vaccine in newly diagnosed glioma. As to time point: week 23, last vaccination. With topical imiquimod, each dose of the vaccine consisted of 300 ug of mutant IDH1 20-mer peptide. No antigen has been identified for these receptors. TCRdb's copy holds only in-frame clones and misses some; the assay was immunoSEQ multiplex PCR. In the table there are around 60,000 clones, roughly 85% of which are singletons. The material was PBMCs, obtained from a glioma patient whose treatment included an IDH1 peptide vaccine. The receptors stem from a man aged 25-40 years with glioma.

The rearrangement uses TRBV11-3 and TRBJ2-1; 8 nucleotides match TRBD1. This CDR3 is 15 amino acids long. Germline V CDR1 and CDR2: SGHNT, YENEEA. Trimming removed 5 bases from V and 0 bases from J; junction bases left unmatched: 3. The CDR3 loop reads CASSIDRGSYNEQFF. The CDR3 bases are TGTGCCAGCAGCATTGACAGGGGCTCCTACAATGAGCAGTTCTTC.

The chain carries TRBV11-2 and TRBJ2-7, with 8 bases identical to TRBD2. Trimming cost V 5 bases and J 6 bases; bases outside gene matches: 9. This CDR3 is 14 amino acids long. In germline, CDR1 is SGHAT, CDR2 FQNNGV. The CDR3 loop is CASSLGLAPGEQYF. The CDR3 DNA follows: TGTGCCAGCAGCCTCGGACTAGCCCCAGGCGAGCAGTACTTC.

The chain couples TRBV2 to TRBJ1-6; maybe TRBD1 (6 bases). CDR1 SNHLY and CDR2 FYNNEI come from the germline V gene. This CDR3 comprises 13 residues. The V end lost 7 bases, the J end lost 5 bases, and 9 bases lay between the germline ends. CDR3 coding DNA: TGTGCCAGCATGACAGGACATAATTCACCCCTCCACTTT. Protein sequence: CASMTGHNSPLHF.

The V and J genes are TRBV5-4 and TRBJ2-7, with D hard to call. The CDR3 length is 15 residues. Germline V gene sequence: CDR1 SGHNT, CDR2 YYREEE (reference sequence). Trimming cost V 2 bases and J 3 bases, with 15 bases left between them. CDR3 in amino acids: CASSFSWATVYEQYF. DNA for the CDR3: TGTGCCAGCAGCTTTTCATGGGCGACCGTCTACGAGCAGTACTTC.

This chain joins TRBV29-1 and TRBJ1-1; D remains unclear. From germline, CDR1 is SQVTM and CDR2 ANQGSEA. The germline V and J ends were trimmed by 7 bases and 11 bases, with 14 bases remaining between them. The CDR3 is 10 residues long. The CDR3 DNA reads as TGCAGCGGCCTGGGCTCGGGGGCTTTCTTT. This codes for CSGLGSGAFF.

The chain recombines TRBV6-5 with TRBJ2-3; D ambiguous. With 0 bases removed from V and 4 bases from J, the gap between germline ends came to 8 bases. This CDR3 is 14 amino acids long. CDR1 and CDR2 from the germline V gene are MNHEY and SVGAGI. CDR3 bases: TGTGCCAGCAGTTACTCGATTACTGCAGATACGCAGTATTTT. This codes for CASSYSITADTQYF.

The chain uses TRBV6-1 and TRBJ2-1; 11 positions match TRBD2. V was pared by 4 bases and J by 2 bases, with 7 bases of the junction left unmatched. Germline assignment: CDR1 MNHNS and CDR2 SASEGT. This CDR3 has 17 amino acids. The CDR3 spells CASSAPSGGRTYNEQFF. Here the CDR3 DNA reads TGTGCCAGCAGTGCCCCTAGCGGGGGGCGAACCTACAATGAGCAGTTCTTC.

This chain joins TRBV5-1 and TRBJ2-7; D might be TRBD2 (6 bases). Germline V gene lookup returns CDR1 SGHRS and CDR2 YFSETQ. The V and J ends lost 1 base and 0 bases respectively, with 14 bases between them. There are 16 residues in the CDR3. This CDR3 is CASSLLGGDSSYEQYF. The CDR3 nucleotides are TGCGCCAGCAGCTTGTTGGGCGGGGATAGCTCCTACGAGCAGTACTTC. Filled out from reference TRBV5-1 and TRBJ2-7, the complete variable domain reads KAGVTQTPRYLIKTRGQQVTLSCSPISGHRSVSWYQQTPGQGLQFLFEYFSETQRNKGNFPGRFSGRQFSNSRSEMNVSTLELGDSALYLCASSLLGGDSSYEQYFGPGTRLTVT.

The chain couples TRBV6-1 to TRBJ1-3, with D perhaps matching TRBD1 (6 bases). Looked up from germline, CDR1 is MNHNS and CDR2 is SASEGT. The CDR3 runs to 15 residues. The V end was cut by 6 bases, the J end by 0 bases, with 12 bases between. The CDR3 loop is CASRTGSYSGNTIYF. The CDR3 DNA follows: TGTGCCAGCAGAACAGGGTCCTACTCTGGAAACACCATATATTTT.

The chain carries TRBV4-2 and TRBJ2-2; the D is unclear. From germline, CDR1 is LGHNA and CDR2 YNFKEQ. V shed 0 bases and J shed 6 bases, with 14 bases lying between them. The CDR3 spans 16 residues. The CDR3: CASSQEAQVHPGELFF. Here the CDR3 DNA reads TGTGCCAGCAGCCAAGAAGCGCAGGTTCACCCCGGGGAGCTGTTTTTT.

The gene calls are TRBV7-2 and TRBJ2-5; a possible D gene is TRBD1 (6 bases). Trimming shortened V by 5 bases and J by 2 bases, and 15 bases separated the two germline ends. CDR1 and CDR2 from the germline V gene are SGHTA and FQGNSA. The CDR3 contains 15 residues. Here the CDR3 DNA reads TGTGCCAGCAGCCAACAGGGCTGGGGTCAAGAGACCCAGTACTTC. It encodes CASSQQGWGQETQYF. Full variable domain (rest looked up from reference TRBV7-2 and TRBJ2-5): GAGVSQSPSNKVTEKGKDVELRCDPISGHTALYWYRQSLGQGLEFLIYFQGNSAPDKSGLPSDRFSAERTGGSVSTLTIQRTQQEDSAVYLCASSQQGWGQETQYFGPGTRLLVL.

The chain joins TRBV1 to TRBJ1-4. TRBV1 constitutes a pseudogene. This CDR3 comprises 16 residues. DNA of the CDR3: TGCACCAGCAGCCAAGAATTGAACGAACCCGATGAAAAACTGTTTTTT. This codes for CTSSQELNEPDEKLFF.

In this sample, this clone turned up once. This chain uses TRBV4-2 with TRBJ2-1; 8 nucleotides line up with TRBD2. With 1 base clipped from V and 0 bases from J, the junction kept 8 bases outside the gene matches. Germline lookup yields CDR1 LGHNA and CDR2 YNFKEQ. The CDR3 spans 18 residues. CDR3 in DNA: TGTGCCAGCAGCCAAGCCCTTCAGGCGGGGGGCTCCTACAATGAGCAGTTCTTC. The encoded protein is CASSQALQAGGSYNEQFF.

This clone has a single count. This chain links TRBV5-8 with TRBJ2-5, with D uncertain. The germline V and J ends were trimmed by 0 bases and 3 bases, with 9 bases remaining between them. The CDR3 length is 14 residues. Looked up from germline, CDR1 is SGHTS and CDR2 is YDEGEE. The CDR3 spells CASSLGTFKETQYF. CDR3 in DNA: TGTGCCAGCAGCTTGGGGACGTTTAAAGAGACCCAGTACTTC.

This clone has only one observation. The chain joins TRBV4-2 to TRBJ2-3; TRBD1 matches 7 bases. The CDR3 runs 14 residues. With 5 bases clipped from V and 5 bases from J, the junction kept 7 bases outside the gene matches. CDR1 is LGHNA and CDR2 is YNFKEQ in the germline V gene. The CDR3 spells CASSLSTGRDTQYF. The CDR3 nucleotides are TGTGCCAGCAGCTTATCGACAGGGCGAGATACGCAGTATTTT.

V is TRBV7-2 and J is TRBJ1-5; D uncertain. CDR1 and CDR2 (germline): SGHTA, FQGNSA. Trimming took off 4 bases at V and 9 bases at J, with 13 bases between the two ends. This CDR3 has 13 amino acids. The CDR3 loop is CASSSDAFGPQHF. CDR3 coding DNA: TGTGCCAGCAGCTCCGACGCTTTCGGGCCCCAGCATTTT.

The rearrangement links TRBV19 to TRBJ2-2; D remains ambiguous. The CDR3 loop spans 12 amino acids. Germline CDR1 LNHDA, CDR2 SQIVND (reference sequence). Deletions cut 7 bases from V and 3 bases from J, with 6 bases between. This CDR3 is CASTYYTGELFF. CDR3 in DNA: TGTGCCAGTACCTACTACACCGGGGAGCTGTTTTTT.

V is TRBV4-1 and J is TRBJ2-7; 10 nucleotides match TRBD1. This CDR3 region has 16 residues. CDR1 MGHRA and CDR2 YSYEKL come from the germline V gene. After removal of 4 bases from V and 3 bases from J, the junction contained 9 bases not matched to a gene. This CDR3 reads CASSRFPRDRGYEQYF. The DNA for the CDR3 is TGCGCCAGCAGCCGCTTCCCCCGGGACAGGGGCTACGAGCAGTACTTC.

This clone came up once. DNA of the CDR3: TGTGCCAGCTCCCAAAACAGGAATGAGCAGTTCTTC. Its translation is CASSQNRNEQFF. This chain links TRBV18 with TRBJ2-1; a possible D gene is TRBD1 (5 bases). Per germline, CDR1 KGHSH and CDR2 LQKENI. The CDR3 has 12 residues. The V and J ends lost 6 bases and 7 bases respectively, with 10 bases between them.